What follows are 17 T cell receptor beta chains derived from one specimen sequenced in a study of blood T cell repertoires in COVID-19. TCRdb keeps only in-frame clones here, not all; method: immunoSEQ multiplex PCR. The sample carries 25,000 to 30,000 clones, over 75% recorded once. Sequencing was performed on peripheral blood. These receptors all come from a human donor in a cohort sampled during active COVID-19.

The rearrangement uses TRBV2 and TRBJ2-7, with TRBD1 matching over 10 bases. This CDR3 is built from 15 residues. V lost 6 bases and J lost 3; bases outside the gene matches: 8. Per the germline V gene, CDR1 is SNHLY and CDR2 is FYNNEI. The CDR3 is CASSLGTGDHYEQYF. The CDR3 bases are TGTGCCAGCAGCCTTGGGACAGGGGACCACTACGAGCAGTACTTC.

The genes are TRBV7-9 and TRBJ2-3; a weak D match, TRBD1 (6 bases). Germline CDR1 is SEHNR and CDR2 is FQNEAQ (reference sequence). V was trimmed by 2 bases and J by 4 bases, leaving 10 bases between them. There are 14 residues in the CDR3. CDR3 bases: TGTGCCAGCAGCTTACCTGACAGGCCAGATACGCAGTATTTT. Amino acid sequence: CASSLPDRPDTQYF.

V gene TRBV7-2 combines with J gene TRBJ2-2; TRBD2 is a possible D gene (6 bases). The CDR3 length is 17 residues. CDR1 and CDR2 (germline): SGHTA, FQGNSA. The germline V and J ends were trimmed by 2 bases and 3 bases, with 16 bases remaining between them. Here the CDR3 reads CASSLPPATGDTGELFF. The CDR3 DNA reads as TGTGCCAGCAGCTTACCCCCGGCCACGGGAGACACCGGGGAGCTGTTTTTT. The full variable domain, with the rest looked up from reference TRBV7-2 and TRBJ2-2, is GAGVSQSPSNKVTEKGKDVELRCDPISGHTALYWYRQSLGQGLEFLIYFQGNSAPDKSGLPSDRFSAERTGGSVSTLTIQRTQQEDSAVYLCASSLPPATGDTGELFFGEGSRLTVL.

The J gene is TRBJ2-5, the V gene TRBV28, with 7 nucleotides matching TRBD2. This CDR3 region has 16 residues. Germline CDR1 MDHEN, CDR2 SYDVKM. With V trimmed by 5 bases and J by 2 bases, 11 bases remained unmatched. This chain's CDR3 is CASSLGGRGIQETQYF. The CDR3 region has the DNA TGTGCCAGCAGTCTCGGAGGGCGGGGGATACAAGAGACCCAGTACTTC.

This chain joins TRBV5-6 and TRBJ2-1, with TRBD2 as a possible D gene (7 bases). CDR1 and CDR2 (germline): SGHDT, YYEEEE. This CDR3 comprises 14 residues. Trimming removed 10 bases at V and 4 bases at J, with 18 bases between. The CDR3 region has the DNA TGTGCCCTAGACCGGGGGGCCACTTACAATGAGCAGTTCTTC. It is translated as CALDRGATYNEQFF.

This chain connects TRBV5-1 to TRBJ2-1; 11 nucleotides agree with TRBD2. CDR3 length: 19 residues. The ends lost 0 bases at V and 0 bases at J; junction bases unmatched: 8. Germline values: CDR1 SGHRS, CDR2 YFSETQ. CDR3 nucleotide sequence: TGCGCCAGCAGCTTGGTGCCTAGCGGGGGGCGGAGCTCCTACAATGAGCAGTTCTTC. Its protein product is CASSLVPSGGRSSYNEQFF.

The chain couples TRBV6-5 to TRBJ1-6, with 9 nucleotides matching TRBD1. Germline trimming cut 5 bases from V and 10 bases from J; bases unmatched to any gene: 9. Per germline, CDR1 MNHEY and CDR2 SVGAGI. CDR3 size: 15 residues. The CDR3 nucleotides read TGTGCCAGCAGTCTCCGGACAGGGGAGGAATCACCCCTCCACTTT. Translation gives CASSLRTGEESPLHF.

The chain has TRBV29-1 and TRBJ2-6, with D possibly matching TRBD1 (6 bases). The germline V and J ends were trimmed by 6 bases and 4 bases, with 13 bases remaining between them. The germline CDR1 and CDR2 sequences are SQVTM and ANQGSEA. This CDR3 comprises 14 residues. In DNA form, the CDR3 reads TGCAGCGTCGGGCAGGGGTCCGGGGCCAACGTCCTGACTTTC. Translated: CSVGQGSGANVLTF.

V gene TRBV7-3 combines with J gene TRBJ2-7, with 9 bases aligning to TRBD1. The germline CDR1 and CDR2 sequences are SGHTA and FQGTGA. The trim removed 5 bases at V and 2 bases at J, leaving 7 bases unmatched. The CDR3 runs to 15 residues. For the CDR3, the DNA is TGTGCCAGCAGCACAGAAGGGACAGGGCCCTACGAGCAGTACTTC. This sequence encodes CASSTEGTGPYEQYF.

The V and J genes are TRBV2 and TRBJ2-7; 10 nucleotides align to TRBD1. CDR3 size: 19 residues. Per germline, CDR1 SNHLY and CDR2 FYNNEI. The V segment lost 6 bases and the J segment 0 bases; nucleotides outside the gene matches: 17. The CDR3 DNA sequence: TGTGCCAGCAGGGGACAGGGGACAGGCATCTTGGGCAGCTCCTACGAGCAGTACTTC. Protein sequence: CASRGQGTGILGSSYEQYF.

The chain couples TRBV28 to TRBJ2-7; TRBD2 matches at 9 bases. The V and J ends lost 1 base and 2 bases, in that order; junction bases with no gene match: 12. Germline V gives CDR1 MDHEN, CDR2 SYDVKM. This CDR3 comprises 18 residues. CDR3 protein: CASSLFRSLAGLAYEQYF. The CDR3 coding sequence is TGTGCCAGCAGTTTATTTAGGAGCCTAGCGGGGTTGGCCTACGAGCAGTACTTC.

V gene TRBV3-1 (or the pseudogene TRBV3-2) combines with J gene TRBJ1-5; tentatively, D is TRBD1 (6 bases). Germline CDR1 is LGHDT and CDR2 is YNNKEL (reference sequence). V was pared by 1 base and J by 4 bases, with 8 bases between. CDR3 length: 14 residues. The CDR3 nucleotides are TGTGCCAGCAGCCAAGGTAGGGGGAATCAGCCCCAGCATTTT. Translating it yields CASSQGRGNQPQHF.

The chain has TRBV9 and TRBJ2-3, with D possibly TRBD2 on 6 matching bases. Germline loops: CDR1 SGDLS, CDR2 YYNGEE. There are 14 residues in the CDR3. Trimming shortened V by 3 bases and J by 5 bases, and 13 bases separated the two germline ends. CDR3 DNA sequence: TGTGCCAGCAGCGGACTAGGTTGGGGAGATACGCAGTATTTT. Encoded protein: CASSGLGWGDTQYF. Looking up the rest from reference TRBV9 and TRBJ2-3 gives the full variable domain: DSGVTQTPKHLITATGQRVTLRCSPRSGDLSVYWYQQSLDQGLQFLIQYYNGEERAKGNILERFSAQQFPDLHSELNLSSLELGDSALYFCASSGLGWGDTQYFGPGTRLTVL.

The chain carries TRBV11-3 and TRBJ2-2, with D possibly being TRBD2 (7 bases). V lost 2 bases and J lost 5, with 15 bases in between. Germline V CDR1 and CDR2: SGHNT, YENEEA. This CDR3 has 16 residues. In nucleotides, the CDR3 is TGTGCCAGCAGCTTAAGGGGGACTACCGAAACCGGGGAGCTGTTTTTT. Protein product: CASSLRGTTETGELFF.

In its sample, this clone was seen once. In DNA form, the CDR3 reads TGCGCCAGCAGCACAACTATAGCGGGGGTCCACCCGGGGTCTATCCTCCAAGAGACCCAGTACTTC. This sequence encodes CASSTTIAGVHPGSILQETQYF. The genes are TRBV5-1 and TRBJ2-5; TRBD2 matches 9 bases. Germline V CDR1 and CDR2: SGHRS, YFSETQ. This CDR3 comprises 22 residues. V trimming: 4 bases; J trimming: 1 base; junction bases outside the gene matches: 26.

This clone showed up just once. The V gene is TRBV5-1, the J gene TRBJ2-5, with 9 bases that match TRBD2. The V and J ends lost 3 bases and 0 bases, in that order; junction bases with no gene match: 3. Germline CDR1 and CDR2: SGHRS and YFSETQ. The CDR3 covers 15 residues. The CDR3 spells CASSYQRGDQETQYF. The CDR3 region has the DNA TGCGCCAGCAGCTACCAGCGGGGGGACCAAGAGACCCAGTACTTC.

The chain has TRBV7-9 and TRBJ2-6; D possibly corresponds to TRBD1 (6 bases). The V end was cut by 2 bases, the J end by 0 bases, with 8 bases between. Germline values: CDR1 SEHNR, CDR2 FQNEAQ (reference sequence). The CDR3 spans 16 residues. The CDR3 sequence: CASSLTDSSGANVLTF. The CDR3, as DNA: TGTGCCAGCAGCTTAACGGACAGCTCTGGGGCCAACGTCCTGACTTTC.